The clone carrying this T cell receptor beta chain was seen ten or more times. Its antigen is not identified. This record comes from a study of regulatory T cells in long-lasting Graves disease. Overall study findings and caveats: There were preferences for TRBV28, TRBJ1-2 and TRBJ2-5 in persistent disease.

Trimming pared 2 bases from V and 1 base from J, leaving 5 bases between. In germline, CDR1 is GTSNPN, CDR2 SVGIG (reference sequence). This CDR3 is built from 12 residues. The authors built TCR beta libraries using iRepertoire HTBI primers and Arm-PCR of CDR3 regions. Original processing notes: Samples jointly harbored roughly 60 TRBV and 12 to 15 TRBJ segments. Each CDR3 protein is one row after TCRdb ran MiXCR on the multiplex PCR reads. The V and J calls follow TCRdb's processing rather than the paper's. The profile shows around 460,000 distinct CDR3 sequences, roughly 21% of them singletons. Time point noted: persistent/refractory GD, antithyroid drugs over 5 years with positive TRAb. After RNA was extracted from PBMCs, the TCR library was made from it.

The sequence was obtained from a female donor with Graves disease. The rearrangement joins TRBV30 to TRBJ1-2, with no clear D. The sample was peripheral blood mononuclear cells (PBMCs), taken when the disease was refractory, from a patient treated with antithyroid drugs. In nucleotides, the CDR3 is TGTGCCTGGAGTTTGCTTAACTATGGCTACACCTTC. It specifies CAWSLLNYGYTF.